Sequencing of this T cell receptor gamma chain was carried out in a study of gamma delta lymphoproliferative disorders and STAT genes. TCRdb ran CATT on the multiplex PCR reads. The sample shows over 2,500 gamma-chain clones, under 9.5% of them seen only once. This CDR3 spans 21 amino acids. Points from the study as a whole: Control T cells likely spanned varied maturation stages, whereas leukemic cells were skewed toward terminal effectors.

To note about this clone: The antigen is unknown.

The receptor sequences were amplified from genomic DNA of peripheral blood mononuclear cells. The sequenced sample consisted of blood. For the V gene the call is TRGV10; the J gene has no call. TRGV10 has ORF status, its function being uncertain. This sequence was found in a human donor in good health. CDR3 protein: CAAWDYKGAIIRNSLAVEQHF. For the CDR3, the DNA is TGTGCTGCGTGGGATTATAAAGGGGCTATTATAAGAAACTCCTTGGCAGTGGAACAACACTTT.